This paragraph reports one T cell receptor beta chain. Its antigen remains unknown. Using immunoSEQ multiplex PCR, the repertoire was profiled, and TCRdb retains in-frame clones only, with some absent. The sample has 110,000 to 150,000 clones, over 90% seen once. These data belong to a study of T cell responses to AZD1222 COVID-19 vaccine. Across the study: The study pooled second doses at about 4 or about 12 weeks.

Study results and limitations: Two AZD1222 doses significantly raised spike-specific TCR breadth and depth over controls. Repertoires were obtained only post-peak T cell response. It should be noted that donors were predominantly white British and more often female, and clonal diversity was possibly underestimated.

Sequencing was performed on peripheral blood, taken on day 0 of AZD1222 vaccination. This TCR came from an adult in good health.

The CDR3 nucleotides read TGTGCCATCAGTGACGGAGGAAACACTGAAGCTTTCTTT. Translating it yields CAISDGGNTEAFF. The rearrangement links TRBV10-3 to TRBJ1-1; no clear D gene. Trimming cost V 3 bases and J 2 bases, with 7 bases left between them. CDR3 size: 13 residues. From germline, CDR1 is ENHRY and CDR2 SYGVKD.